The source of this T cell receptor beta chain is a study of shared clonotypes between healthy human individuals. There are 15 residues in the CDR3. The V gene's germline CDR1 is LNHDA and CDR2 SQIVND (reference sequence). Trimming pared 5 bases from V and 4 bases from J, leaving 18 bases between. CD45RO-negative cells were positively selected for CCR7, leaving out terminally differentiated effector memory CD45RA+ cells. The data were produced by immunoSEQ multiplex PCR, yet TCRdb's version contains in-frame clones alone and is incomplete. The sample consists of nearly 2 million clones, about 95% of them appearing once.

Sequences were obtained from naive CD8+ T cells sorted from blood. The genes are TRBV19 and TRBJ2-7; D not resolved. The receptor's source is a man aged 18 to 35 in good health. The CDR3 region is CASSPTPLTVYEQYF. The DNA of the CDR3 is TGTGCCAGTAGTCCTACCCCGCTAACGGTTTACGAGCAGTACTTC. The full variable domain, with the rest looked up from reference TRBV19 and TRBJ2-7, is DGGITQSPKYLFRKEGQNVTLSCEQNLNHDAMYWYRQDPGQGLRLIYYSQIVNDFQKGDIAEGYSVSREKKESFPLTVTSAQKNPTAFYLCASSPTPLTVYEQYFGPGTRLTVT.